This T cell receptor beta chain was obtained from a study of T cell repertoires in cytomegalovirus infection. Study details: Researchers turned to recently identified HLA-C-restricted CMV epitopes as well as well-studied HLA-B-restricted ones.

V lost 2 bases, J lost 8 bases, and 3 bases stayed unmatched. From germline, CDR1 is DFQATT and CDR2 SNEGSKA (reference sequence). The CDR3 sequence is 13 residues long. Study-wide points: The ex vivo response was dominated by HLA-C-restricted CMV-specific TCR beta clonotypes. There were carriers of CMV plus the relevant HLA, and cumulative public TCR beta family frequency identified them.

Turning to this clonotype: The antigen remains undetermined.

TCRdb re-called the reads through MiXCR, storing one row per CDR3 protein. The sample yields more than 250,000 distinct CDR3 sequences, just under 25% seen once. The J gene is TRBJ1-6, the V gene TRBV20-1, with 7 nucleotides matching TRBD1. The clonotype comes from a human donor in good health (CMV status not recorded). Some clones in this sample may be carry-over from other donors' samples. The specimen comprised cultured PBMCs, sampled from culture after CMV antigen stimulation. The CDR3 DNA reads TGCAGTGCTAGATCCAGGGGGTATTCACCCCTCCACTTT. It is translated as CSARSRGYSPLHF.